This entry describes one T cell receptor beta chain. Its antigen remains unknown. TCRdb keeps only in-frame clones here, not all; method: immunoSEQ multiplex PCR. The table includes some 95,000 clones, 80% detected once. The sample belongs to a study of a mutant IDH1 vaccine in newly diagnosed glioma. For the study at large: Earlier treatment was radiotherapy, temozolomide, or both, with most getting both. Study-wide points: Pseudoprogression seemed unlinked to shifts in top peripheral T cell clonotypes. Vaccine-induced immune responses occurred in approximately 93% of patients.

Time point here: baseline, week 1 (first vaccination visit). Treatment here: pre-vaccination baseline after standard-of-care therapy. The sequence came from a man aged 40-55 years with glioma. Sequenced here: PBMCs, sampled from a glioma patient treated with radiotherapy, temozolomide or both.

This CDR3 is CASSLYREAEQFF. CDR3 DNA: TGTGCCAGCAGCTTGTACAGGGAGGCTGAGCAGTTCTTC. The chain links TRBV5-8 to TRBJ2-1; D tentatively fits TRBD1 or TRBD2 (6 bases each). Trimming pared 1 base from V and 9 bases from J, leaving 11 bases between. The CDR3 consists of 13 residues. The germline V gene encodes CDR1 SGHTS and CDR2 YDEGEE.